The next 15 T cell receptor beta chains were all read from a single sample in a study of blood T cell repertoires in COVID-19. TCRdb's table, derived via immunoSEQ multiplex PCR, lists solely in-frame clones and lacks some. The sample yields some 370,000 clones, about 90% seen once. Sample: peripheral blood. These receptors all stem from a man aged 40-50 years with acute or convalescent COVID-19.

The chain recombines TRBV7-8 with TRBJ2-5; 7 nucleotides match TRBD1. The germline V gene has CDR1 SGHVS and CDR2 FQNEAQ. V dropped 2 bases and J dropped 2; count of bases not matched to a gene: 8. This CDR3 comprises 16 residues. This chain's CDR3 is CASSLKVRGQQETQYF. The CDR3 DNA is TGTGCCAGCAGCTTAAAAGTCAGGGGACAGCAAGAGACCCAGTACTTC.

This clone occurred once. The chain uses TRBV29-1 and TRBJ1-1, with 8 bases that match TRBD1. Germline V gives CDR1 SQVTM, CDR2 ANQGSEA. CDR3 length: 13 residues. V lost 6 bases and J lost 0; bases outside the gene matches: 3. In nucleotides, the CDR3 is TGCAGCGTCCACAGGGGGTTGAACACTGAAGCTTTCTTT. Translated, it gives CSVHRGLNTEAFF.

This clone was observed a single time. The rearrangement links TRBV20-1 to TRBJ1-2; D call uncertain. Looked up from germline, CDR1 is DFQATT and CDR2 is SNEGSKA (reference sequence). The ends were cut back, 4 bases at V and 4 bases at J, with 7 bases in the middle. The CDR3 runs to 11 residues. The CDR3 region is CSATVTYGYTF. CDR3 nucleotides: TGCAGTGCTACAGTTACCTATGGCTACACCTTC.

This clone is a singleton in its sample. This sequence joins TRBV15 and TRBJ1-2; 7 bases are shared with TRBD1. Germline V lookup: CDR1 LNHNV, CDR2 YYDKDF (reference sequence). The junction had 7 bases not matched to a gene; V was cut back by 3 bases and J by 3 bases. This CDR3 has 15 residues. CDR3 loop: CATSSRQGRHYGYTF. The CDR3 bases are TGTGCCACCAGCAGCAGACAGGGCCGTCACTATGGCTACACCTTC.

The rearrangement links TRBV21-1 to TRBJ1-1. TRBV21-1 is noted as a pseudogene. The CDR3 sequence is 19 residues long. CDR3 region: CASSKQPRDRGGVGTEAFF. CDR3 nucleotides: TGTGCCAGCAGCAAACAACCCCGGGACCGCGGGGGGGTGGGCACTGAAGCTTTCTTT.

The chain carries TRBV6-1 and TRBJ2-3; no clear D. The V gene's germline CDR1 is MNHNS and CDR2 SASEGT. The CDR3 covers 15 residues. Trimming pared 1 base from V and 4 bases from J, leaving 12 bases between. The CDR3 reads CASSEEPGAPDTQYF. As DNA, the CDR3 is TGTGCCAGCAGTGAAGAACCCGGTGCTCCAGATACGCAGTATTTT.

The chain carries TRBV2 and TRBJ1-4, with D possibly matching TRBD1 (5 bases). This CDR3 region has 14 residues. Germline CDR1 SNHLY, CDR2 FYNNEI. Deletions cut 6 bases from V and 4 bases from J, with 12 bases between. The DNA for the CDR3 is TGTGCCAGCAGAAACAGGCTAGTTAATGAAAAACTGTTTTTT. Translation: CASRNRLVNEKLFF.

The CDR3, as DNA: TGTGCCAGTAGTCAAACCCTAGAGGCGCAGTATTTT. Translation: CASSQTLEAQYF. This rearrangement joins TRBV19 to TRBJ2-3; D not resolved. The CDR3 sequence is 12 residues long. V was trimmed by 5 bases and J by 10 bases, leaving 13 bases between them. CDR1 is LNHDA and CDR2 is SQIVND in the germline V gene (reference sequence).

The chain couples TRBV27 to TRBJ2-2; possible D gene TRBD2, 6 bases. Trimming removed 1 base at V and 1 base at J, with 16 bases between. Per germline, CDR1 MNHEY and CDR2 SMNVEV (reference sequence). CDR3 size: 18 residues. The CDR3 loop reads CASSLFPGGSGNTGELFF. CDR3 nucleotides: TGTGCCAGCAGTTTATTTCCGGGTGGTAGCGGGAACACCGGGGAGCTGTTTTTT.

This chain joins TRBV13 and TRBJ2-5; tentative D call: TRBD1 (6 bases). Trimming took 3 bases from V and 4 from J, leaving 12 bases between them. The CDR3 covers 14 residues. The germline CDR1 and CDR2 sequences are PRHDT and FYEKMQ (reference sequence). CDR3 loop: CASSFQGRGETQYF. The CDR3 DNA reads as TGTGCCAGCAGCTTTCAGGGGAGAGGAGAGACCCAGTACTTC.

The genes are TRBV9 and TRBJ1-4; D is perhaps TRBD1 (5 bases). CDR3 length equals 15 residues. V was pared by 4 bases and J by 6 bases, with 16 bases between. CDR1 is SGDLS, CDR2 YYNGEE, per germline. The CDR3 loop reads CASSSGPRGDEKLFF. CDR3 DNA: TGTGCCAGCAGCTCGGGGCCCCGGGGGGATGAAAAACTGTTTTTT.

The rearrangement uses TRBV10-3 and TRBJ1-1; 8 bases fit TRBD1. The germline CDR1 and CDR2 sequences are ENHRY and SYGVKD. V was clipped by 8 bases and J by 5 bases; unmatched bases: 7. This CDR3 has 13 amino acids. The CDR3 loop is CAIYKTGGTEAFF. The CDR3 nucleotides are TGTGCCATCTACAAAACAGGGGGTACTGAAGCTTTCTTT.

This chain links TRBV7-9 with TRBJ1-2, with 10 nucleotides matching TRBD1. The V segment lost 3 bases and the J segment 7 bases; nucleotides outside the gene matches: 8. Looked up from germline, CDR1 is SEHNR and CDR2 is FQNEAQ (reference sequence). The CDR3 extends over 15 amino acids. CDR3 region: CASSLDRDRGSGYTF. The CDR3 DNA reads as TGTGCCAGCAGCTTGGATCGGGACAGGGGAAGTGGCTACACCTTC.

This clone was counted once. The chain couples TRBV7-9 to TRBJ1-2; the D gene is possibly TRBD1 (5 bases). The CDR3 extends over 17 amino acids. Trimming shortened V by 5 bases and J by 2 bases, and 21 bases separated the two germline ends. The V gene's germline CDR1 is SEHNR and CDR2 FQNEAQ (reference sequence). The CDR3 DNA reads TGTGCCAGCAGCCACCCCCCGGACACTCGGGGGAACTATGGCTACACCTTC. It encodes CASSHPPDTRGNYGYTF.

This chain connects TRBV5-4 to TRBJ1-2; tentatively, D is TRBD1 (5 bases). Trimming took off 4 bases at V and 0 bases at J, with 13 bases between the two ends. The germline V gene encodes CDR1 SGHNT and CDR2 YYREEE (reference sequence). The CDR3 is 15 amino acids. The CDR3 spells CASSPEGTSNYGYTF. The DNA of the CDR3 is TGTGCCAGCAGCCCTGAGGGGACTTCTAACTATGGCTACACCTTC.